This passage covers 10 T cell receptor beta chains from one sample sequenced in a study of blood T cell repertoires in COVID-19. This table comes from immunoSEQ multiplex PCR, and its TCRdb copy is limited to in-frame clones, with some not included. The data contain 250,000 or so clones, about 89% of them singletons. The sample comprised peripheral blood. These receptor sequences come from a man in his forties with active or convalescent COVID-19.

The V call is TRBV15, the J call TRBJ2-5, with D possibly TRBD2 on 6 matching bases. This CDR3 is built from 14 residues. V lost 1 base, J lost 1 base, and 7 bases lay in between. In germline, CDR1 is LNHNV, CDR2 YYDKDF (reference sequence). The CDR3 bases are TGTGCCACCAGCAGAGTGGGGGGCCAAGAGACCCAGTACTTC. Translation: CATSRVGGQETQYF. Complete variable domain (other parts from reference TRBV15 and TRBJ2-5): DAMVIQNPRYQVTQFGKPVTLSCSQTLNHNVMYWYQQKSSQAPKLLFHYYDKDFNNEADTPDNFQSRRPNTSFCFLDIRSPGLGDTAMYLCATSRVGGQETQYFGPGTRLLVL.

The DNA of the CDR3 is TGTGCCAGCAGCCAACCTAGCCACTACGAGCAGTACTTC. Translated, it gives CASSQPSHYEQYF. The chain carries TRBV3-1 (or the pseudogene TRBV3-2) and TRBJ2-7; TRBD2 is a possible D gene (5 bases). Trimming left V 2 bases short and J 3 bases short, with 8 bases between. The CDR3 is 13 residues long. Germline CDR1 is LGHDT and CDR2 is YNNKEL (reference sequence).

This sequence joins TRBV6-6 and TRBJ1-2, with TRBD1 as a possible D gene (5 bases). V shed 6 bases and J shed 4 bases, with 12 bases lying between them. CDR3 length: 13 residues. Germline CDR1 and CDR2: MNHNY and SVGAGI (reference sequence). CDR3 bases: TGTGCCAGCAGCCCCGGGGGGGGCTATGGCTACACCTTC. This sequence encodes CASSPGGGYGYTF.

This clone is a singleton in its sample. This chain uses TRBV6-5 with TRBJ2-7; TRBD1 is a possible D gene (7 bases). CDR3 length: 14 residues. Trimming removed 5 bases from V and 4 bases from J, with 15 bases in between. Germline lookup yields CDR1 MNHEY and CDR2 SVGAGI. CDR3 sequence (DNA): TGTGCCAGCAGTCGACAGGCAGGGGGGTACGAGCAGTACTTC. Translating it yields CASSRQAGGYEQYF.

This chain uses TRBV15 with TRBJ2-7; maybe TRBD1 (6 bases). The ends were cut back, 4 bases at V and 4 bases at J, with 11 bases in the middle. Germline CDR1 reads LNHNV; CDR2 reads YYDKDF (reference sequence). CDR3 length equals 13 residues. The CDR3 protein is CATSKAGVYEQYF. The CDR3 region has the DNA TGTGCCACCAGCAAAGCAGGGGTTTACGAGCAGTACTTC.

The chain is built from TRBV7-3 and TRBJ2-7, with 10 bases lining up with TRBD1. CDR1 is SGHTA and CDR2 is FQGTGA in the germline V gene. The CDR3 has 15 residues. The junction had 7 bases not matched to a gene; V was cut back by 5 bases and J by 3 bases. The CDR3 coding sequence is TGTGCCAGCAGCATAGGCGGGACAGGGGTCTACGAGCAGTACTTC. Translation gives CASSIGGTGVYEQYF.

The chain employs TRBV19 and TRBJ1-3, with D possibly TRBD1 on 5 matching bases. Trimming stripped 8 bases from V and 2 bases from J, with 13 bases between. In germline, CDR1 is LNHDA, CDR2 SQIVND (reference sequence). This CDR3 contains 14 residues. CDR3 amino acids: CASADGGAGNTIYF. The CDR3 DNA follows: TGTGCCAGTGCAGACGGGGGAGCTGGAAACACCATATATTTT.

J is TRBJ2-7 and V is TRBV19; tentatively, D is TRBD2 (6 bases). This CDR3 spans 12 amino acids. V was cut by 6 bases and J by 3 bases, with 9 bases left in between. Germline loops: CDR1 LNHDA, CDR2 SQIVND (reference sequence). The CDR3, as DNA: TGTGCCAGTAGCGGGGGAGACTACGAGCAGTACTTC. Protein product: CASSGGDYEQYF.

The chain joins TRBV23-1 to TRBJ2-5, with 10 positions matching TRBD2. TRBV23-1 is filed as an ORF, its function uncertain. This CDR3 spans 16 amino acids. V lost 6 bases, J lost 2 bases, and 9 bases stayed unmatched. The CDR3 is CASRTGTSASQETQYF. As DNA, the CDR3 is TGCGCCAGCAGGACCGGGACTAGCGCCTCGCAAGAGACCCAGTACTTC.

This clone was counted once. The chain links TRBV7-9 to TRBJ1-1; D remains unclear. V shed 5 bases and J shed 5 bases, with 9 bases lying between them. Germline values: CDR1 SEHNR, CDR2 FQNEAQ (reference sequence). CDR3 length: 12 amino acids. The CDR3 loop is CASSTSLTEAFF. Here the CDR3 DNA reads TGTGCCAGCAGCACGTCTCTAACTGAAGCTTTCTTT.